This TCR beta chain is from a study of shared clonotypes between healthy human individuals (TCRdb year 2020). Study-wide context: A couple of women and three men aged 18 to 49 years were included in the cohort. To increase sequencing depth and limit assay-specific biases, TCR repertoire library preparation and sequencing were carried out by different laboratories using diverse techniques. For each donor, three plates each were used for CD4 naive and CD4 memory, two plates were used for CD8 naive, and one plate was used for CD8 memory. Per donor, leukapheresis produced somewhere between about 0.94 and 9.5 billion PBMCs. Blood TCR repertoires of about 5 healthy adults were deeply sequenced to estimate repertoire size and the extent of clonotype sharing between individuals.

Trimming accounts for 6 bases at V and 6 bases at J, while the number of junction bases matched to no gene is 10. CDR1 and CDR2, per the germline V gene, are MDHEN and SYDVKM. The CDR3 starts with the cysteine, ends with the phenylalanine, and has 15 residues. The retained sequence is limited to the CDR3, 45 bases, with the frame set at the first base. Overall study results and their limits: Only blood was sampled, and tissue TCR repertoires likely differ from those in blood. Sharing across a handful of donors was observed for around 5% of naive CD4, 3% to 4% of naive CD8, roughly 2.4% of memory CD4, and over 0.3% of memory CD8 clonotypes. Naive subsets generally had larger estimated clonotype richness than memory subsets. Based on pairwise subsampling, the degree of clonotype sharing among donors was expected to be affected by sequencing depth. Incomplete sequencing was indicated by rarefaction of sorted-subset datasets, despite the large sequencing depth. Clonotypes shared by all four sorted-subset donors showed higher generation probabilities than non-shared clonotypes. Because the study included only a small number of donors, the genetic and exposure-history diversity represented was limited.

For the CD8 naive samples, CD45RO-negative cells were positively selected for CCR7, yielding a CD45RA+CCR7+ population from which TemRA cells were excluded. Donors were healthy HIV-negative adults with no recently reported acute infections or vaccinations. All donors were Caucasian adults living in Nashville, Tennessee, USA. Blood was collected by leukapheresis, and PBMCs were isolated by Ficoll-Histopaque density gradient centrifugation and then cryopreserved in liquid nitrogen vapor phase. Analytical flow cytometry was used to check the purity and quantity of each magnetically sorted T cell population. Each sorted fraction had its genomic DNA isolated and then quantified by UV absorbance on a Nanodrop 2000c. Using the deep immunoSEQ assay, TCR CDR3 regions were amplified from genomic DNA by multiplex PCR. For each cell subset, the extracted genomic DNA was distributed evenly across all wells of several immunoSEQ 96-well plates, and each plate served as one replicate. Each replicate PCR for sorted subsets received around 210 ng genomic DNA, equal to tens of thousands of T cell genomes. Purified libraries were measured with a Qubit 3.0 fluorometer, size-checked on a Bioanalyzer 2100, and measured again with the KAPA Library Quantification kit. Each immunoSEQ 96-well plate was sequenced on its own single-read 150-cycle Illumina NextSeq 550 flow cell. The study's processing was this. Because only junctional sequences without quality scores were contained in the immunoSEQ output, filtering matching that applied to full-length reads could not be performed. Sequences were annotated with PyIR, a Python wrapper for IgBLAST v1.9, and V/J genes and CDR3 were assigned using IMGT germline references. Any read was removed if the V/J assignment was weak (E-value above 1e-6), the CDR3 was missing, or the read contained stop codons, out-of-frame junctions, or ambiguous translated residues. V3J clonotypes were defined as sequences sharing an identical inferred V gene, J gene, and CDR3 amino acid sequence. The percentage overlap between two repertoires was calculated by dividing the number of shared unique clonotypes by the size of the smaller repertoire. Three approaches were used to assess repertoire richness: RTK rarefaction, the Chao1 estimator, and Recon v2.1 estimates of unobserved clonotypes. OLGA was used to compute generation probabilities for all TCRbeta clonotypes that the gDNA method yielded from a handful of donors. TCRdb obtained this table from immuneACCESS and retained in-frame rearrangements with V and J assigned. These tables miss some clones; where compared with another copy, unresolved V genes account for less than half of the shortfall, and the remainder is unexplained. V, J and clone size reflect that table, while D and trimming were determined from the DNA. The sample table lists 2 million or so clones, about 94% of them with a count of one. The leading ten clones occupy 1% to 1.3% of the sample.

A note on this clone: This clone's antigen is unknown. Per-base qualities were not stored, and no clone one base away is much larger.

The material sequenced was naive CD8+ T cells sorted from blood. According to the study, the label for this sample's cell subset or site signals: CD45RA+CCR7+. The V and J segments used are TRBV28 and TRBJ1-2, with 10 central nucleotides matching TRBD1. The clonotype originates from a man younger than 35 in good health. The base sequence is TGTGCCAGCAGCTTAAGCGGGGGACAGGGGAATGGCTACACCTTC. The resulting protein is CASSLSGGQGNGYTF.